This T cell receptor beta chain originates from a study of technical replicates of blood from several donors. Sequenced by immunoSEQ multiplex PCR; TCRdb stores in-frame clones only, minus some. The sample has 40,000 to 60,000 clones, roughly nine tenths seen once. V was clipped by 3 bases and J by 0 bases; unmatched bases: 0. In germline, CDR1 is SGHRS, CDR2 YFSETQ. The CDR3 runs 14 residues. The sequenced material came from PBMCs. The chain is built from TRBV5-1 and TRBJ2-3; TRBD1 aligns across 8 bases. The clonotype originates from a human donor in good health. Some clones in this sample may be carry-over from other donors' samples. The CDR3 sequence: CASSWDRSTDTQYF. The CDR3 coding sequence is TGCGCCAGCAGCTGGGACAGGAGCACAGATACGCAGTATTTT.